The 21 T cell receptor beta chains in this list originate from one sample, sequenced in a study of T cell repertoires in cytomegalovirus infection. TCRdb recomputed calls from the reads with MiXCR, one row per CDR3 protein. The data hold fewer than 200,000 distinct CDR3 sequences, with 8% to 10% observed a single time. The sample was PBMCs. These receptors all stem from a human donor in good health (CMV status not recorded). Some clones in this sample may be carry-over from other donors' samples.

V is TRBV7-3 and J is TRBJ2-3; TRBD1 or TRBD2 may be the D gene (5 bases each). V lost 5 bases and J lost 1, with 13 bases in between. This CDR3 has 15 residues. Germline CDR1 reads SGHTA; CDR2 reads FQGTGA. The CDR3 DNA follows: TGTGCCAGCAGCCCCGGGATAGGGGGCACAGATACGCAGTATTTT. Amino acids: CASSPGIGGTDTQYF.

This clonotype was counted between two and nine times. The chain employs TRBV20-1 and TRBJ2-7, with TRBD1 matching over 9 bases. Germline loops: CDR1 DFQATT, CDR2 SNEGSKA (reference sequence). CDR3 size: 15 residues. V was pared by 6 bases and J by 5 bases, with 14 bases of the junction left unmatched. The CDR3 reads CSATQRTGDPHEQYF. The CDR3 nucleotides read TGCAGTGCAACCCAAAGGACAGGGGATCCCCACGAGCAGTACTTC.

This clonotype was seen a few times. CDR3 sequence: CASSLSGRSVLMNTEAFF. The CDR3, as DNA: TGTGCCAGCAGCTTGTCGGGACGCTCGGTCCTAATGAACACTGAAGCTTTCTTT. This chain joins TRBV7-2 and TRBJ1-1, with a possible D match to TRBD1 (5 bases). V lost 3 bases to trimming and J lost 0 bases, with 20 bases between them. The length of the CDR3 is 18 residues. Germline V gene sequence: CDR1 SGHTA, CDR2 FQGNSA.

In its sample, this clonotype was seen many times. The rearrangement links TRBV20-1 to TRBJ2-3; possible D gene TRBD2, 6 bases. Germline assignment: CDR1 DFQATT and CDR2 SNEGSKA (reference sequence). This CDR3 comprises 14 residues. V shed 3 bases and J shed 6 bases, with 16 bases lying between them. CDR3: CSARSLARGDTQYF. DNA for the CDR3: TGCAGTGCTAGGAGCCTAGCGAGAGGGGATACGCAGTATTTT.

There are a few counts of this clonotype. The V call is TRBV18, the J call TRBJ1-2; 8 positions match TRBD1. V lost 3 bases, J lost 6 bases, and 3 bases stayed unmatched. CDR1 and CDR2 (germline): KGHSH, LQKENI. This CDR3 is 13 amino acids long. The CDR3 loop reads CASSPDRANGYTF. In DNA, the CDR3 is TGTGCCAGCTCACCGGACAGGGCCAATGGCTACACCTTC.

As regards this clonotype: No conserved phenylalanine or tryptophan ends this CDR3, so it is likely a read error. This chain joins TRBV12-3 or TRBV12-4 and TRBJ1-2; tentative D call: TRBD1 (6 bases). The CDR3 runs 13 residues. Deletions cut 5 bases from V and 9 bases from J, with 16 bases between. Here the CDR3 reads CASSIGQGQSYTL. The CDR3 coding sequence is TGTGCCAGCAGTATAGGCCAGGGGCAAAGCTACACCTTG.

This clonotype was seen more than once but under ten times. V and J are TRBV5-1 and TRBJ2-7; tentatively, D is TRBD1 (5 bases). The CDR3 extends over 14 amino acids. V was trimmed by 4 bases and J by 3 bases, leaving 14 bases between them. Germline loops: CDR1 SGHRS, CDR2 YFSETQ. CDR3 residues: CASSPDSPIYEQYF. Here the CDR3 DNA reads TGCGCCAGCAGCCCTGACAGTCCGATCTACGAGCAGTACTTC.

In the case of this clonotype: One end of the junction is discordant with germline, which a read error may explain. The J gene is TRBJ2-7, the V gene TRBV12-3 or TRBV12-4; TRBD1 matches at 7 bases. The CDR3 is 12 residues long. CDR3 coding DNA: TGTGCCAGCAGTCGGGACAGCTACAAGCAGTACTTC. This gives the protein CASSRDSYKQYF.

This clonotype was counted ten times or more. This chain uses TRBV7-2 with TRBJ2-3; perhaps TRBD1 as D (6 bases). V shed 5 bases and J shed 4 bases, with 10 bases lying between them. CDR1 and CDR2 from the germline V gene are SGHTA and FQGNSA. The CDR3 loop spans 13 amino acids. CDR3 in amino acids: CASSGTGSDTQYF. CDR3 DNA sequence: TGTGCCAGCAGCGGAACAGGGTCAGATACGCAGTATTTT.

A note on this clonotype: A single base separates this from a much larger clone, so it may be a read error. The genes are TRBV19 and TRBJ2-1, with a possible D match to TRBD2 (5 bases). V was pared by 5 bases and J by 3 bases, with 14 bases between. The CDR3 length is 15 residues. Looked up from germline, CDR1 is LNHDA and CDR2 is SQIVND (reference sequence). This CDR3 is CASSLDSYHYNEQFF. The CDR3 nucleotides are TGTGCCAGTAGTTTGGACTCCTACCACTACAATGAGCAGTTCTTC.

The chain uses TRBV28 and TRBJ2-1, with D uncertain. Germline CDR1 MDHEN, CDR2 SYDVKM. Trimming pared 7 bases from V and 4 bases from J, leaving 8 bases between. The CDR3 is 12 residues long. CDR3: CASTGSYNEQFF. The CDR3 nucleotides are TGTGCCAGCACCGGATCATACAATGAGCAGTTCTTC.

A few counts support this clonotype. This rearrangement joins TRBV28 to TRBJ2-5; a weak D match, TRBD1 (5 bases). Looked up from germline, CDR1 is MDHEN and CDR2 is SYDVKM. This CDR3 region has 14 residues. The V gene lost 4 bases and the J gene lost 1 base, with 10 bases spanning the gap. CDR3 in DNA: TGTGCCAGCAGTTCCAGACAGATCCAAGAGACCCAGTACTTC. It codes for CASSSRQIQETQYF. Combining the CDR3 with reference TRBV28 and TRBJ2-5 gives the whole variable domain DVKVTQSSRYLVKRTGEKVFLECVQDMDHENMFWYRQDPGLGLRLIYFSYDVKMKEKGDIPEGYSVSREKKERFSLILESASTNQTSMYLCASSSRQIQETQYFGPGTRLLVL.

This clonotype was counted at least ten times. This chain links TRBV7-2 with TRBJ2-7, with D tentatively TRBD2 (6 bases). Trimming took off 2 bases at V and 6 bases at J, with 14 bases between the two ends. The CDR3 is 14 residues long. Germline lookup yields CDR1 SGHTA and CDR2 FQGNSA. The CDR3 here is CASSLLAGWREQYF. The CDR3 DNA sequence: TGTGCCAGCAGCTTACTGGCGGGATGGCGCGAGCAGTACTTC.

This clonotype was counted at least ten times. The rearrangement uses TRBV12-3 or TRBV12-4 and TRBJ1-6; D gene unclear. The CDR3 length is 18 residues. The V and J ends lost 3 bases and 1 base respectively, with 16 bases between them. The CDR3 spells CASSFARASWSYNSPLHF. DNA for the CDR3: TGTGCCAGCAGTTTCGCCCGTGCCTCCTGGTCCTATAATTCACCCCTCCACTTT.

This clonotype has ten or more counts. The CDR3 loop reads CASSLRNPARDTQYF. CDR3 in DNA: TGTGCCAGCAGCTTACGCAACCCCGCTCGTGATACGCAGTATTTT. This rearrangement joins TRBV7-2 to TRBJ2-3; D unclear. Trimming took 2 bases from V and 6 from J, leaving 15 bases between them. Per germline, CDR1 SGHTA and CDR2 FQGNSA. The CDR3 has 15 amino acids.

This clonotype has a handful of counts. The CDR3 protein is CASSLNVYLEQFF. In DNA form, the CDR3 reads TGTGCCAGCAGTTTAAACGTCTACTTAGAGCAGTTCTTC. The gene calls are TRBV28 and TRBJ2-1; D is unclear. Germline CDR1 and CDR2: MDHEN and SYDVKM. There are 13 residues in the CDR3. V was trimmed by 2 bases and J by 10 bases, leaving 12 bases between them.

This clonotype was detected ten times or more. The chain is built from TRBV7-2 and TRBJ2-1; D is possibly TRBD2 (6 bases). The CDR3 is made up of 18 amino acids. Germline lookup yields CDR1 SGHTA and CDR2 FQGNSA. Trimming took off 5 bases at V and 6 bases at J, with 26 bases between the two ends. CDR3 region: CASSPPSPGLGQFNEQFF. In nucleotides, the CDR3 is TGTGCCAGCAGCCCACCCTCTCCGGGACTCGGCCAGTTCAATGAGCAGTTCTTC.

This clonotype was recorded at least ten times. This sequence joins TRBV6-5 and TRBJ2-7; TRBD1 is a possible D gene (6 bases). The CDR3 loop spans 15 amino acids. Per the germline V gene, CDR1 is MNHEY and CDR2 is SVGAGI. The V gene lost 5 bases and the J gene lost 4 bases, with 18 bases spanning the gap. CDR3 in amino acids: CASSRSGTQTYEQYF. CDR3 nucleotides: TGTGCCAGCAGTCGCTCCGGGACACAGACTTACGAGCAGTACTTC.

This clonotype has at least ten counts. The rearrangement links TRBV18 to TRBJ1-3; 9 bases map to TRBD1. Germline values: CDR1 KGHSH, CDR2 LQKENI. V shed 4 bases, J shed 0 bases, and the junction held 7 bases outside the gene matches. The CDR3 is made up of 17 amino acids. This CDR3 is CASSQTQGASSGNTIYF. As DNA, the CDR3 is TGTGCCAGCTCACAAACACAGGGGGCAAGCTCTGGAAACACCATATATTTT.

This sequence joins TRBV7-9 and TRBJ2-7, with 11 bases matching TRBD1. V gave up 8 bases and J gave up 6 bases; unmatched junction bases: 15. Germline loops: CDR1 SEHNR, CDR2 FQNEAQ (reference sequence). The CDR3 is 16 amino acids. The CDR3 bases are TGTGCCAGCCGACACAGTGGGGGGACAGGGGGTTTCGAGCAGTACTTC. Protein: CASRHSGGTGGFEQYF.

This clonotype was seen a few times. This chain links TRBV2 with TRBJ1-1; no clear D. The V gene's germline CDR1 is SNHLY and CDR2 FYNNEI. The CDR3 covers 12 residues. With 6 bases removed from V and 7 bases from J, the gap between germline ends came to 12 bases. This chain's CDR3 is CASSPLAHEAFF. CDR3 nucleotides: TGTGCCAGCAGCCCCCTCGCTCATGAAGCTTTCTTT.